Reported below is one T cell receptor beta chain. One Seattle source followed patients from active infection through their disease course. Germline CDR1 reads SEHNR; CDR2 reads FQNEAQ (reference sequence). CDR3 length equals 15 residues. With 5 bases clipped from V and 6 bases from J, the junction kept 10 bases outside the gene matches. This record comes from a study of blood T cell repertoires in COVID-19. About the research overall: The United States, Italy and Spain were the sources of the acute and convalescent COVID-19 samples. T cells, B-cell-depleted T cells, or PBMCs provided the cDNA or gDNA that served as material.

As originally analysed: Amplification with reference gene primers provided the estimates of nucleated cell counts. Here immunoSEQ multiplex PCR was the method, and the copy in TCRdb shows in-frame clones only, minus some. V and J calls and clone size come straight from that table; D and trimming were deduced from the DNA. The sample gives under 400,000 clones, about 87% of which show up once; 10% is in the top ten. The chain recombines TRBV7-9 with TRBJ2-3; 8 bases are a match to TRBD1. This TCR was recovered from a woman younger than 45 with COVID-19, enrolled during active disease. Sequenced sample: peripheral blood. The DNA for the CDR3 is TGTGCCAGCAGCATCCGGCAGGGGGCAAGTGATACGCAGTATTTT. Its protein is CASSIRQGASDTQYF.